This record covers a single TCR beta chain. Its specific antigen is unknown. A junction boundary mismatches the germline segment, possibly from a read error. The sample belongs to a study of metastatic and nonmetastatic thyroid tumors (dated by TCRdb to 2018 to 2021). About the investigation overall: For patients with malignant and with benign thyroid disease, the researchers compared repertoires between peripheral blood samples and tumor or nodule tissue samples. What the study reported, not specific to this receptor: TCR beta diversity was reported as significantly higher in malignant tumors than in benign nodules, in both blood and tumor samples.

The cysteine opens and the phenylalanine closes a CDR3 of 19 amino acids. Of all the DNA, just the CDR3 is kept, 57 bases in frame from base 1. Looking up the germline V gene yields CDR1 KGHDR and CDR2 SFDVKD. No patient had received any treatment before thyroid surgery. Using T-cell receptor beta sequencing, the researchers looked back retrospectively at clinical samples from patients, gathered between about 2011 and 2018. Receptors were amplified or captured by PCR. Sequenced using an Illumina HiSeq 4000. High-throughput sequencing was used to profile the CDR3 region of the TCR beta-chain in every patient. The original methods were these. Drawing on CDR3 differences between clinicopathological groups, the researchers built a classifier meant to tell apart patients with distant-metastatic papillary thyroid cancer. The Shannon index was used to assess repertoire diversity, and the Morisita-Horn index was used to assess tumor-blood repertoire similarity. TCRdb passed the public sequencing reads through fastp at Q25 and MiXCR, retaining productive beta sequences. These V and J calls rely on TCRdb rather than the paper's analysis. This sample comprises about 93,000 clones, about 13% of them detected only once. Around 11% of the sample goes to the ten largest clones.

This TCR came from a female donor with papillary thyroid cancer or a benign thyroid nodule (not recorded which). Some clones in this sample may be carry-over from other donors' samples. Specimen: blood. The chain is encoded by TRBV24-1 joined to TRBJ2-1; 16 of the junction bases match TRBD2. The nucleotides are TGTGCCACCAGTGATCCGGGACTAGCGGGAGGGAGATCCTACAATGAGCAGCTCTTC. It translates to CATSDPGLAGGRSYNEQLF.